At least ten counts were recorded for the clone carrying this T cell receptor beta chain. Antigen: not known. The entry originates in a study of T cell repertoires in cytomegalovirus infection. Study context: CMV infection and matching HLA type were both indicated by public TCR beta signatures.

V was pared by 9 bases and J by 2 bases, with 19 bases between. This CDR3 is 15 amino acids long. Germline V gene sequence: CDR1 SEHNR, CDR2 FQNEAQ (reference sequence). The study, taken as a whole, reports: The cumulative frequency of public TCR beta families distinguished individuals who carried CMV together with the relevant HLA. Clonotypes of TCR beta that were HLA-C-restricted and CMV-specific dominated the ex vivo response.

TCRdb redid the calling of the reads with MiXCR, one entry per CDR3 protein. The sample yields 65,000 to 95,000 distinct CDR3 sequences, roughly 3.7% seen once. This clonotype was sampled from a human donor in good health (CMV status not recorded). Some clones in this sample may be carry-over from other donors' samples. Sample: PBMCs. The chain joins TRBV7-9 to TRBJ2-5; D is uncertain. The CDR3 loop reads CASLGERMVQETQYF. DNA of the CDR3: TGTGCCAGTTTGGGCGAAAGGATGGTTCAAGAGACCCAGTACTTC.